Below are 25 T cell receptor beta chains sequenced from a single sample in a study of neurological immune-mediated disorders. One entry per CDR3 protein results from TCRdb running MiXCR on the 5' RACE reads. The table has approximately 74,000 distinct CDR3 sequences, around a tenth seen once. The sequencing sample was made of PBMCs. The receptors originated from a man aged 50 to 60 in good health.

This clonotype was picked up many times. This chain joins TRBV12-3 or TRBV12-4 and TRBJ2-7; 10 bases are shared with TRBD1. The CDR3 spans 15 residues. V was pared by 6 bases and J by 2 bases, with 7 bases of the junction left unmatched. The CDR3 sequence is CASSPAGTGAYEQYF. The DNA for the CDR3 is TGTGCCAGCAGCCCCGCCGGGACAGGGGCCTACGAGCAGTACTTC.

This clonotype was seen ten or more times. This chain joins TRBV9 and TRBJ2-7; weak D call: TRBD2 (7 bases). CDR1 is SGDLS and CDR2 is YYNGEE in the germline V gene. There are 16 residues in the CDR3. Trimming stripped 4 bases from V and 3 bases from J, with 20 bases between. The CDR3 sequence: CASSSEKGEGLYEQYF. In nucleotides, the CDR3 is TGTGCCAGCAGCTCAGAGAAGGGGGAGGGCCTCTACGAGCAGTACTTC.

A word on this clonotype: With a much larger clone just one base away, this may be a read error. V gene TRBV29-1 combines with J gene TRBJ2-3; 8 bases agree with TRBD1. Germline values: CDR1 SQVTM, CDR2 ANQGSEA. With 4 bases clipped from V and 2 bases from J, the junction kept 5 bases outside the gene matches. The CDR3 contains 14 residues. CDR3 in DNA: TGCAGCGTTGGACAGGGGACAATCACAGATACGCAGTATTTT. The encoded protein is CSVGQGTITDTQYF.

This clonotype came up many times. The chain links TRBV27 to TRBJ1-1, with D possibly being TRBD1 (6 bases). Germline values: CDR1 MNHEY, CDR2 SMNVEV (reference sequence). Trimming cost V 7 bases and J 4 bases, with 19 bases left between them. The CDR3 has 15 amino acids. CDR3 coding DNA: TGTGCCAGCAAGGGGGGCTGGAAGGGATCCACTGAAGCTTTCTTT. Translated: CASKGGWKGSTEAFF.

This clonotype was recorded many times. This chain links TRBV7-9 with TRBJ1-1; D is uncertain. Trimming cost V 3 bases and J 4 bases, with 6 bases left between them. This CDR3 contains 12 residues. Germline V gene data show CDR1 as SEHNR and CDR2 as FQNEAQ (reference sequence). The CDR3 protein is CASSFHSTEAFF. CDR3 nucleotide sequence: TGTGCCAGCAGCTTCCACAGCACTGAAGCTTTCTTT.

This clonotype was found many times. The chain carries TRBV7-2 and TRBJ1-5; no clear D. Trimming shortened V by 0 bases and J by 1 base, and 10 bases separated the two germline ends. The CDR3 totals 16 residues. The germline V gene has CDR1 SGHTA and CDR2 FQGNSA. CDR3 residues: CASSLASMTSNQPQHF. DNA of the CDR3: TGTGCCAGCAGCTTAGCGTCCATGACAAGCAATCAGCCCCAGCATTTT.

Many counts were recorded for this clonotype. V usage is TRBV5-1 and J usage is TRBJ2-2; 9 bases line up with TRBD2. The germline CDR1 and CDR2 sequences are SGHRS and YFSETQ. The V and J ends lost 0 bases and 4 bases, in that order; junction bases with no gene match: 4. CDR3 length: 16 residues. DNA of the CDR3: TGCGCCAGCAGCTTGGTTAGCGGGAGTTTCACCGGGGAGCTGTTTTTT. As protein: CASSLVSGSFTGELFF.

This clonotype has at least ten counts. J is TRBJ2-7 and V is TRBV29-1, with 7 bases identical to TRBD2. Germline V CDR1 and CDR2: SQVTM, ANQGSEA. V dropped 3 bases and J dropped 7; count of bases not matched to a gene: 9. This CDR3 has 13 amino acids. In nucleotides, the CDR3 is TGCAGCGTTGACGGGGACTACCGCGGGGAGCAGTACTTC. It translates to CSVDGDYRGEQYF.

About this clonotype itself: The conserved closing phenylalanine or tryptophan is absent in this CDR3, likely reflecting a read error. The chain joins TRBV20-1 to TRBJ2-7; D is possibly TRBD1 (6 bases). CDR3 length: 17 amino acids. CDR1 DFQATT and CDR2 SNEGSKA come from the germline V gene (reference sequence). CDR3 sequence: CCARELPATGRRGEQYS. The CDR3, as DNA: TGCTGTGCTAGAGAACTCCCCGCGACAGGACGCCGCGGCGAGCAGTACTCC.

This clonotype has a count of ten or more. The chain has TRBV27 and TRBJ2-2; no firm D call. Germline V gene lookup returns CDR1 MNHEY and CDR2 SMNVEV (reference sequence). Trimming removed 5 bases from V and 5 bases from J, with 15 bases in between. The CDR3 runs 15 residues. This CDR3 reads CASSPPGRRTGELFF. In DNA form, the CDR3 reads TGTGCCAGCAGTCCCCCGGGTCGAAGGACCGGGGAGCTGTTTTTT.

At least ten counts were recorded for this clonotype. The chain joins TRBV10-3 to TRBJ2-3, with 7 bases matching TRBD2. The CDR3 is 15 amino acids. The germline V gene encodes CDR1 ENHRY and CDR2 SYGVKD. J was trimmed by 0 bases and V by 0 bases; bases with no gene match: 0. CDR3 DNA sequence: TGTGCCATCAGTGAGTCTAGCGGGAGCACAGATACGCAGTATTTT. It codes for CAISESSGSTDTQYF.

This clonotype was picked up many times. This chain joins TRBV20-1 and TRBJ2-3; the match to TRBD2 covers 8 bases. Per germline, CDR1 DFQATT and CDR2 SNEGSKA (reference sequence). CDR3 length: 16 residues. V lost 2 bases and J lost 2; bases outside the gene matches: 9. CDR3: CSARQVAGTYTDTQYF. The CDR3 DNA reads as TGCAGTGCTAGACAGGTAGCGGGAACTTACACAGATACGCAGTATTTT.

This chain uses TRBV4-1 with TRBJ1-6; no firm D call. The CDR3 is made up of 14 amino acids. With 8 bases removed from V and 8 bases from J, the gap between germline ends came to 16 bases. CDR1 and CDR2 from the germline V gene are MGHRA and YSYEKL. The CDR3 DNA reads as TGCGCCAGCCAAGAGTGGACTCGGGATTCACCCCTCCACTTT. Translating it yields CASQEWTRDSPLHF.

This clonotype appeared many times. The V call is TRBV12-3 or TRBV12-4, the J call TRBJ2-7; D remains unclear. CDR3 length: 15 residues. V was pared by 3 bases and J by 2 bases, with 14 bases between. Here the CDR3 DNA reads TGTGCCAGCAGTTTTGGGCGTGCAGGCGCCTACGAGCAGTACTTC. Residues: CASSFGRAGAYEQYF.

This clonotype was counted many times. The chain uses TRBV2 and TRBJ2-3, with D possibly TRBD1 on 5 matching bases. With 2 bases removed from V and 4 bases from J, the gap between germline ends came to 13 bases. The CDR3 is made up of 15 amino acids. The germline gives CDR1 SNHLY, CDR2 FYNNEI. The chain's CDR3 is CASSEPGFQSDTQYF. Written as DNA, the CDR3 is TGTGCCAGCAGTGAACCAGGGTTTCAATCAGATACGCAGTATTTT.

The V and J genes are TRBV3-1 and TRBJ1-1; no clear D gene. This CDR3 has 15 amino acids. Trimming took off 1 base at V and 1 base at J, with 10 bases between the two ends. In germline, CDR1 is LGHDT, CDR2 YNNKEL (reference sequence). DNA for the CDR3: TGTGCCAGCAGCCAAGGCGACATTCAGAACACTGAAGCTTTCTTT. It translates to CASSQGDIQNTEAFF. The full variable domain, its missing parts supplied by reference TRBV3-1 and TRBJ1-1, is DTAVSQTPKYLVTQMGNDKSIKCEQNLGHDTMYWYKQDSKKFLKIMFSYNNKELIINETVPNRFSPKSPDKAHLNLHINSLELGDSAVYFCASSQGDIQNTEAFFGQGTRLTVV.

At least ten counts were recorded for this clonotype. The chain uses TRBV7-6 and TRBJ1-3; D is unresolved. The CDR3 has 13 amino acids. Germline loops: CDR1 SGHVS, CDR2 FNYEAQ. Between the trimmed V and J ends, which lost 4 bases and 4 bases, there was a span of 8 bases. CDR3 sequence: CASSSYIGNTIYF. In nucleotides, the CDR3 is TGTGCCAGCAGCTCCTATATAGGAAACACCATATATTTT.

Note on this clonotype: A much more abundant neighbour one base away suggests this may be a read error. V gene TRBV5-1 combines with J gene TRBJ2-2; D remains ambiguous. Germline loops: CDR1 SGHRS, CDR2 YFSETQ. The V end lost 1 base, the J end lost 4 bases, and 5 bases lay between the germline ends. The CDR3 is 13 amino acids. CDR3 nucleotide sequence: TGCGCCAGCAGCTTGAATTCCACCGGGGAGCTGTTTTTT. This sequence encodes CASSLNSTGELFF.

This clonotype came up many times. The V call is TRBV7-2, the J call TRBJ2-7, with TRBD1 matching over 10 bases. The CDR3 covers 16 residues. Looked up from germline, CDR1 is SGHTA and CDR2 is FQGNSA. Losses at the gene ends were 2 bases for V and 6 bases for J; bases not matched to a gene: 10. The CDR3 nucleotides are TGTGCCAGCAGCTTACGCCCGGGACAGGGGTCTTTCGAGCAGTACTTC. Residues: CASSLRPGQGSFEQYF.

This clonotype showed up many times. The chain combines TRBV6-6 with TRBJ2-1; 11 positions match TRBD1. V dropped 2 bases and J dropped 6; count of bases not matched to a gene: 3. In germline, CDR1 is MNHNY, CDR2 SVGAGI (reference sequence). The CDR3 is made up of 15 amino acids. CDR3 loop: CASSYGGTGGNEQFF. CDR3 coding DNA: TGTGCCAGCAGTTACGGAGGGACAGGGGGCAATGAGCAGTTCTTC.

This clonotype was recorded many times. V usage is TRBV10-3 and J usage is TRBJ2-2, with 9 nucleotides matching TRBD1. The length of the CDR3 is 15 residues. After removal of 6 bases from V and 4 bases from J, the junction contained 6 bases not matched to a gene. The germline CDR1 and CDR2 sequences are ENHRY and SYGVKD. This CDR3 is CAIRGQGRITGELFF. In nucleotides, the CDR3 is TGTGCCATCAGGGGACAGGGCAGGATCACCGGGGAGCTGTTTTTT.

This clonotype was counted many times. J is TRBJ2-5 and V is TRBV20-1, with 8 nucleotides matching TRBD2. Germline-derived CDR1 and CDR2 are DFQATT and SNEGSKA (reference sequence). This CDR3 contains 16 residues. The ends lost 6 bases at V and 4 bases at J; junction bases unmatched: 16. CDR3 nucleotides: TGCAGTGCCCGGGGGGGAGCGGGGGCCGTTTCAGAGACCCAGTACTTC. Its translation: CSARGGAGAVSETQYF.

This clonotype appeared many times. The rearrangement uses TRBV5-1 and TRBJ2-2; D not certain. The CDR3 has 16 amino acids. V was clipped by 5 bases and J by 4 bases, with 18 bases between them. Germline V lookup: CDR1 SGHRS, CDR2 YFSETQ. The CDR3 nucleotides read TGCGCCAGCAGTAATGAAATCCAAAGACCCACCGGGGAGCTGTTTTTT. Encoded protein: CASSNEIQRPTGELFF.

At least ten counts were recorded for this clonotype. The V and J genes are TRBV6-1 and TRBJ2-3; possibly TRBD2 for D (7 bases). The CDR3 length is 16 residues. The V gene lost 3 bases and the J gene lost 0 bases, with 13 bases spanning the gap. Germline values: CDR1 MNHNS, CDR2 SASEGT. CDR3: CASSDGGGASTDTQYF. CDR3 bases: TGTGCCAGCAGTGATGGCGGGGGCGCTAGCACAGATACGCAGTATTTT.

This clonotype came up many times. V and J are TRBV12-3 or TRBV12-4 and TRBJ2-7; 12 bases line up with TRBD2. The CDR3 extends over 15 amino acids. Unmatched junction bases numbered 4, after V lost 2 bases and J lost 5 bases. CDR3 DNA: TGTGCCAGCAGTTTAATGACTAGCGGGAGCCACGAGCAGTACTTC. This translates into CASSLMTSGSHEQYF.